This T cell receptor beta chain came from a study of memory CD4+ T cells and cytomegalovirus serostatus. Trimming shortened V by 11 bases and J by 0 bases, and 11 bases separated the two germline ends. Germline V gives CDR1 MNHEY, CDR2 SVGAGI. The CDR3 loop spans 13 amino acids. TCRdb keeps only in-frame clones here, not all; method: immunoSEQ multiplex PCR. The table has around 57,000 clones, around 81% seen once. General study results and limits: CMV serostatus prediction reached median AUC roughly 0.95, or 0.91 with US-trained model.

The sample holds a few counts of this clone. Its antigen is not identified. The sort gate was single viable CD3+CD4+CD8-CD45RO+ cells for memory CD4+ T cells. CMV serostatus came from serum IgG against pp150, pp28, p38, p52. Total CD4+ T cells were enriched by CD4 positive selection. The chain joins TRBV6-5 to TRBJ1-3, with D possibly matching TRBD1 (5 bases). The TCR comes from an adult in good health and CMV-seronegative. Some clones in this sample may be carry-over from other donors' samples. The sequenced sample consisted of memory CD4+ T cells from blood. CDR3 protein: CAADSFSGNTIYF. DNA of the CDR3: TGTGCCGCCGACAGCTTCTCTGGAAACACCATATATTTT.